These T cell receptor beta chains were read from a single sample in a study of T cells after yellow fever vaccination. TCRdb redid the calling of the 5' RACE reads with MiXCR, one entry per CDR3 protein. The sample carries just under 600,000 distinct CDR3 sequences, approximately 13% recorded once. Material: PBMCs, obtained on the day of the yellow fever booster vaccination. Source of these receptors: a man aged 25-40 years who received the YFV17D yellow fever vaccine. The CDR3 runs from the conserved cysteine through the conserved F or W. A D gene is named only where the DNA matches it firmly. Not every row has a clone size; where given, it reads once, few, many or a size class.

length,size,D,V,J,DNA,CDR3
17,few,NA,TRBV11-2,TRBJ2-3,TGTGCCAGCAGCCTCCGGGGCGGTAGCGCTGGTGGGGATACGCAGTATTTT,CASSLRGGSAGGDTQYF
16,NA,NA,TRBV6-1,TRBJ1-1,TGTGCCAGCAGCCTCGGCCCCAGGGGCGGTAACACTGAAGCTTTCTTT,CASSLGPRGGNTEAFF
14,NA,NA,TRBV12-3/TRBV12-4,TRBJ2-2,TGTGCCAGCACCCCAAGAGCGAACACCGGGGAGCTGTTTTTT,CASTPRANTGELFF
16,few,TRBD2,TRBV5-5,TRBJ2-5,TGTGCCAGCAGCTTGGGCATAGCGGGAGTAGGAGAGACCCAGTACTTC,CASSLGIAGVGETQYF
15,once,TRBD1,TRBV20-1,TRBJ2-7,TGCAGTGCTAGAGATCCCAGGACAGGGGTAAACGAGCTGTACTTC,CSARDPRTGVNELYF
16,NA,NA,TRBV18,TRBJ2-2,TGTGCCAGCTCACCCCGGGAGCCGGTCGTTGGCGGGGAGCTGTTTTTT,CASSPREPVVGGELFF
15,NA,TRBD1,TRBV10-3,TRBJ2-3,TGTGCCATCAGTGGGGGACAGGGTAGCACAGATACGCAGTATTTT,CAISGGQGSTDTQYF
16,NA,TRBD1,TRBV6-2/TRBV6-3,TRBJ2-1,TGTGCCAGCAGTTCTATACCCGGGACAGGGGGCAATGAGCAGTTCTTC,CASSSIPGTGGNEQFF
15,NA,TRBD2,TRBV20-1,TRBJ2-3,TGCAGTGCCCGGCCTAGCGGGAGGGTCACAGATACGCAGTATTTT,CSARPSGRVTDTQYF
14,few,NA,TRBV6-5,TRBJ2-3,TGTGCCAGCAGTTACTCGTTTAGGGCAGATACGCAGTATTTT,CASSYSFRADTQYF
13,few,NA,TRBV18,TRBJ2-5,TGTGCCAGCTCATCCGCTAGAGGCGAGACCCAGTACTTC,CASSSARGETQYF
15,NA,NA,TRBV3-1,TRBJ1-6,TGTGACAGCAGGGCGAGGGGGGATCGGAATTCACCCCTCCACTTT,CDSRARGDRNSPLHF
16,few,TRBD2,TRBV5-1,TRBJ2-7,TGCGCCAGCAGCTGGAGCCGGACTAGCGGTTCTTACGAGCAGTACTTC,CASSWSRTSGSYEQYF
16,few,TRBD2,TRBV18,TRBJ2-4,TGTGCCAGCTCACCACTTAGCGGGAGCGCCAAAAACATTCAGTACTTC,CASSPLSGSAKNIQYF
12,many,NA,TRBV6-2/TRBV6-3,TRBJ2-5,TGTGCCAGCAGGCACCCGACGGGGACCCAGTACTTC,CASRHPTGTQYF
14,NA,TRBD1,TRBV6-1,TRBJ2-5,TGTGCCAGCAGCCCCCCGACAGGGTCAGGGACCCAGTACTTC,CASSPPTGSGTQYF
12,many,NA,TRBV7-2,TRBJ2-1,TGTGCCAGCAGCTTACAGGGGATCGAGCAGTTCTTC,CASSLQGIEQFF
12,few,TRBD2,TRBV29-1,TRBJ2-1,TGCAGCGCCGGGGGGGATACGGAGGAGCAGTTCTTC,CSAGGDTEEQFF